This entry lists 14 T cell receptor beta chains sequenced from one sample in a study of PD-1 blockade in classical Hodgkin lymphoma. Every patient was affected by relapse after autologous stem cell transplantation, while exposure to brentuximab vedotin was not uniform. The assay was immunoSEQ multiplex PCR, and TCRdb's table has in-frame clones only and misses some. This sample has about 50,000 clones; around 66% occur once, and the top ten carry roughly 11%. The sequencing here drew on peripheral blood mononuclear cells (PBMCs), taken at baseline. These receptors originate from a human donor with classical Hodgkin lymphoma.

This chain uses TRBV4-1 with TRBJ2-5; perhaps D is TRBD1 or TRBD2 (7 bases each). The CDR3 covers 15 residues. Trimming removed 4 bases from V and 2 bases from J, with 14 bases in between. CDR1 is MGHRA and CDR2 is YSYEKL in the germline V gene. The CDR3 DNA sequence: TGCGCCAGCAGCCTGCAGGGGGGGACTCAAGAGACCCAGTACTTC. Its translation is CASSLQGGTQETQYF.

V gene TRBV6-5 combines with J gene TRBJ1-1, with a tentative D call TRBD1 (5 bases). CDR1 and CDR2 (germline): MNHEY, SVGAGI. Trimming took off 5 bases at V and 6 bases at J, with 13 bases between the two ends. This CDR3 is 13 amino acids long. The CDR3: CASSPRDRSEAFF. CDR3 DNA: TGTGCCAGCAGTCCCCGAGACAGATCTGAAGCTTTCTTT.

The V call is TRBV6-5, the J call TRBJ1-1; perhaps TRBD1 as D (5 bases). The CDR3 has 14 amino acids. Trimming cost V 6 bases and J 3 bases, with 14 bases left between them. Germline values: CDR1 MNHEY, CDR2 SVGAGI. The CDR3, as DNA: TGTGCCAGCAGACGCAAGGGGTGGGACACTGAAGCTTTCTTT. Translation gives CASRRKGWDTEAFF.

V is TRBV19 and J is TRBJ1-1, with unresolved D. Germline V lookup: CDR1 LNHDA, CDR2 SQIVND (reference sequence). Trimming took 5 bases from V and 2 from J, leaving 12 bases between them. CDR3 length equals 14 residues. This CDR3 reads CASSAQTSNTEAFF. The CDR3 DNA is TGTGCCAGTAGTGCACAGACTTCAAACACTGAAGCTTTCTTT. The full variable domain, its missing parts supplied by reference TRBV19 and TRBJ1-1, is DGGITQSPKYLFRKEGQNVTLSCEQNLNHDAMYWYRQDPGQGLRLIYYSQIVNDFQKGDIAEGYSVSREKKESFPLTVTSAQKNPTAFYLCASSAQTSNTEAFFGQGTRLTVV.

A single count supports this clone. The chain is built from TRBV5-8 and TRBJ1-1; no reliable D call. Trimming removed 2 bases from V and 5 bases from J, with 4 bases in between. Per germline, CDR1 SGHTS and CDR2 YDEGEE. The CDR3 consists of 11 residues. The CDR3: CASSFSTEAFF. CDR3 in DNA: TGTGCCAGCAGCTTTAGTACTGAAGCTTTCTTT. Complete variable domain (other parts from reference TRBV5-8 and TRBJ1-1): EAGVTQSPTHLIKTRGQQATLRCSPISGHTSVYWYQQALGLGLQFLLWYDEGEERNRGNFPPRFSGRQFPNYSSELNVNALELEDSALYLCASSFSTEAFFGQGTRLTVV.

The rearrangement joins TRBV4-1 to TRBJ1-2, with TRBD1 as a possible D gene (5 bases). The germline V gene has CDR1 MGHRA and CDR2 YSYEKL. The CDR3 spans 12 residues. Trimming removed 4 bases at V and 6 bases at J, with 9 bases between. The CDR3 spells CASSPGFDGYTF. The CDR3 DNA reads TGCGCCAGCAGCCCAGGGTTTGATGGCTACACCTTC.

The gene calls are TRBV11-2 and TRBJ2-7; D is ambiguous. This CDR3 region has 12 residues. Per germline, CDR1 SGHAT and CDR2 FQNNGV. The germline V and J ends were trimmed by 10 bases and 2 bases, with 12 bases remaining between them. The CDR3 DNA follows: TGTGCCACCAAGACCGTTACCTACGAGCAGTACTTC. This codes for CATKTVTYEQYF.

This clone was counted once. V usage is TRBV27 and J usage is TRBJ1-4, with unresolved D. V was shortened by 6 bases and J by 4 bases, with 6 bases between the two germline ends. This CDR3 is built from 12 residues. CDR1 is MNHEY and CDR2 is SMNVEV in the germline V gene (reference sequence). CDR3 amino acids: CASRGINEKLFF. CDR3 bases: TGTGCCAGCAGGGGGATTAATGAAAAACTGTTTTTT.

The chain links TRBV28 to TRBJ2-1; D is uncertain. Looked up from germline, CDR1 is MDHEN and CDR2 is SYDVKM. The CDR3 extends over 15 amino acids. The V gene lost 7 bases and the J gene lost 0 bases, with 13 bases spanning the gap. The CDR3 reads CASTPEPSSYNEQFF. The CDR3 DNA follows: TGTGCCAGCACCCCTGAACCGAGCTCCTACAATGAGCAGTTCTTC.

The gene calls are TRBV29-1 and TRBJ2-3; a weak D match, TRBD2 (5 bases). Between the trimmed V and J ends, which lost 1 base and 1 base, there was a span of 9 bases. Per the germline V gene, CDR1 is SQVTM and CDR2 is ANQGSEA. This CDR3 comprises 14 residues. The CDR3 spells CSVEGLEGTDTQYF. The CDR3 DNA follows: TGCAGCGTTGAAGGGTTGGAGGGCACAGATACGCAGTATTTT.

The chain joins TRBV6-1 to TRBJ1-2; 9 nucleotides align to TRBD1. Germline V gene lookup returns CDR1 MNHNS and CDR2 SASEGT. The CDR3 covers 15 residues. V lost 7 bases, J lost 8 bases, and 14 bases stayed unmatched. This chain's CDR3 is CASNQGQGFRGGYTF. The CDR3 DNA reads TGTGCCAGCAATCAAGGACAGGGGTTTCGTGGGGGCTACACCTTC.

J is TRBJ1-1 and V is TRBV5-1, with D perhaps TRBD1 (5 bases). V lost 4 bases and J lost 5, with 15 bases in between. Looked up from germline, CDR1 is SGHRS and CDR2 is YFSETQ. This CDR3 has 14 amino acids. The CDR3 DNA is TGCGCCAGCAGCCAATCTGCCAGGGAGACTGAAGCTTTCTTT. Its translation is CASSQSARETEAFF. The whole variable domain, filled in from reference TRBV5-1 and TRBJ1-1, reads KAGVTQTPRYLIKTRGQQVTLSCSPISGHRSVSWYQQTPGQGLQFLFEYFSETQRNKGNFPGRFSGRQFSNSRSEMNVSTLELGDSALYLCASSQSARETEAFFGQGTRLTVV.

The chain couples TRBV5-1 to TRBJ2-7, with TRBD2 identical over 8 bases. The CDR3 runs to 15 residues. Germline trimming cut 4 bases from V and 5 bases from J; bases unmatched to any gene: 11. The germline gives CDR1 SGHRS, CDR2 YFSETQ. CDR3 region: CASSPDGTSFDEQYF. CDR3 bases: TGCGCCAGCAGCCCCGACGGGACTAGTTTCGACGAGCAGTACTTC.

J is TRBJ2-3 and V is TRBV9; 8 nucleotides match TRBD2. Trimming cost V 6 bases and J 2 bases; bases outside gene matches: 8. This CDR3 is 15 amino acids long. CDR1 and CDR2 (germline): SGDLS, YYNGEE. CDR3 loop: CASTWGAGATDTQYF. The CDR3 bases are TGTGCCAGCACCTGGGGAGCGGGGGCCACAGATACGCAGTATTTT.